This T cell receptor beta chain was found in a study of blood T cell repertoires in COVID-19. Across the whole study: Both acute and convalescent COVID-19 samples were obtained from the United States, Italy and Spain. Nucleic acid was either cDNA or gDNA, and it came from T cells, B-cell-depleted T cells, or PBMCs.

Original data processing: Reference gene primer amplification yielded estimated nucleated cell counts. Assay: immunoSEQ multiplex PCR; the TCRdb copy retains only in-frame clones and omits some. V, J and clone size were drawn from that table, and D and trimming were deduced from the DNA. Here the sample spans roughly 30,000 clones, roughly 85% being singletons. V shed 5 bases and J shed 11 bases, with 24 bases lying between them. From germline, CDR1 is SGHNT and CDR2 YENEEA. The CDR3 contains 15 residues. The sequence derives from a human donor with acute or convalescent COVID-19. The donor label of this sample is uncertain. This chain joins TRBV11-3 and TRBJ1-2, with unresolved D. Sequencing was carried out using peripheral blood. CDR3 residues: CASSPASVLRGGYTF. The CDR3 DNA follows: TGTGCCAGCAGCCCCGCGAGTGTATTGAGAGGAGGGTACACCTTC.